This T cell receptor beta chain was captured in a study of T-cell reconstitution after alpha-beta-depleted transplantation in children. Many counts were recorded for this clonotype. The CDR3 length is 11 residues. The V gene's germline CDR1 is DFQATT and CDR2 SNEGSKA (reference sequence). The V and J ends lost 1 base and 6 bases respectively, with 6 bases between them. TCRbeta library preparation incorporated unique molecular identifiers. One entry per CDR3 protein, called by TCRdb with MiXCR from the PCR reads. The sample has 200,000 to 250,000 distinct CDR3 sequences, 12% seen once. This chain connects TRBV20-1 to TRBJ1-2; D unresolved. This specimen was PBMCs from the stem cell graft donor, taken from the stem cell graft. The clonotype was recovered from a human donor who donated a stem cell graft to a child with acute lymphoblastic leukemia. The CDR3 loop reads CSARGGDGYTF. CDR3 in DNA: TGCAGTGCTAGAGGAGGTGATGGCTACACCTTC.